Listed below are T cell receptor delta chains from one sample, sequenced in a study of gammadelta T cells in human blood. TCRdb redid the clone calls on the RT-PCR reads with CATT. The sample shows around 1,800 delta-chain clones, more than 7% of them seen only once. The sample consisted of non-Vgamma9Vdelta2 gamma-delta T cells from infant blood. These receptors originate from a human donor. CDR3s include the opening cysteine and the closing phenylalanine or tryptophan.

len | j_gene | v_gene | CDR3aa
17 | TRDJ1 | TRDV1 | CALGDYSPLTGDGGLIF
22 | TRDJ1 | TRDV1 | CALGEKRSRCTPGGKYTDKLIF
20 | TRDJ1 | TRDV1 | CALGELGAQGDTLRGDKLIF
18 | TRDJ1 | TRDV1 | CALQHPDLLGDTSDKLIF
20 | TRDJ1 | TRDV1 | CALGDPAFRGYGAHTDKLIF
15 | TRDJ1 | TRDV1 | CALGDDSYKDDKLIF
18 | TRDJ1 | TRDV1 | CALGEKPQGDTYTDKLIF
23 | TRDJ3 | TRDV1 | CALGELGLPNSWGYSWDTRQMFF
17 | TRDJ1 | TRDV1 | CALGELAITGGSNKLIF
20 | TRDJ1 | TRDV1 | CALGRPITGGYKGYTDKLIF
17 | TRDJ1 | TRAV38-2/DV8 | CAYRSALFHWGTIKLIF
14 | TRDJ1 | TRDV2 | CACDSSQRTDKLIF
23 | TRDJ1 | TRDV1 | CALGGRTWPVLGDTRLSTDKLIF
17 | TRDJ1 | TRDV3 | CAFLLPTVVGDTDKLIF
17 | TRDJ1 | TRDV1 | CALGERHWGIQPDKLIF
23 | TRDJ1 | TRDV1 | CALGDLNFLPLFPGEANTDKLIF
21 | TRDJ1 | TRDV1 | CALGEPRKGLPYPGVYDKLIF
24 | TRDJ1 | TRDV1 | CALGDRRPSYAWGIRGTYTDKLIF
19 | TRDJ1 | TRDV1 | CALGEGDPYGMGDEDKLIF
25 | TRDJ1 | TRDV1 | CALGPKVPTFSLGDTVAHRTDKLIF
22 | TRDJ1 | TRDV1 | CALGELRPSYTPGDTGADKLIF
20 | TRDJ1 | TRDV1 | CALGHFLIPYPGDGSDKLIF
22 | TRDJ1 | TRDV1 | CALGELSLVTGGYHGYTDKLIF
14 | TRDJ1 | TRDV1 | CALFPPRGADKLIF
14 | TRDJ1 | TRDV2 | CACDEADSTDKLIF
21 | TRDJ1 | TRAV29/DV5 | CAASALLPTWGTPPYTDKLIF
20 | TRDJ1 | TRDV1 | CALGEPTNLIRVPYTDKLIF
22 | TRDJ1 | TRDV1 | CALGEPTFLRFTGGYSADKLIF
16 | TRDJ1 | TRDV3 | CASKELGVLYTDKLIF
18 | TRDJ1 | TRDV1 | CALGELPLPAYGPDKLIF
26 | TRDJ2 | TRDV1 | CALGVSPTPTSHRGIQSGALTAQLFF
24 | TRDJ1 | TRDV1 | CALGERKTPRGGGYRSGSTDKLIF
22 | TRDJ1 | TRDV1 | CALGELSAAYWGTKDYTDKLIF
24 | TRDJ1 | TRDV1 | CALGELLRDQLLGDTEKYTDKLIF
19 | TRDJ1 | TRDV1 | CALGELLAPDSKYTDKLIF
19 | TRDJ1 | TRDV1 | CALGKGATSVLEYTDKLIF
22 | TRDJ1 | TRAV38-2/DV8 | CAYRSARPPIVSGGKNTDKLIF
24 | TRDJ1 | TRDV1 | CALGNPHSHRGPARTGGSSMELIF
20 | TRDJ3 | TRDV1 | CALGFRTGGSGSWDTRQMFF
17 | TRDJ1 | TRDV1 | CALGELIYIKYEGQLIF
16 | TRDJ1 | TRAV29/DV5 | CAAMGTSGDSEGKLIF
19 | TRDJ1 | TRDV1 | CALGENSPTFLGDTDKLIF
17 | TRDJ1 | TRDV1 | CALGDPRLGDTFYKLIF
21 | TRDJ3 | TRDV1 | CALGEGGRLPRISWDTRQMFF
22 | TRDJ2 | TRDV1 | CALGVQTLPRGIRTLLTAQLFF
14 | TRDJ1 | TRDV1 | CALGRPRQTDKLIF
19 | TRDJ1 | TRDV1 | CALGELSLYWGIRVDKLIF
17 | TRDJ1 | TRDV1 | CALGEEMGDRDTDKLIF